Here is one TCR beta chain with its context. Its antigen is as yet unknown. Since a much larger clone is just one base distant, this may be a read error. This specimen belongs to a study of blood T cells in healthy people across ages. Sample-barcoded 5' priming and a J-beta primer mix drove a second PCR of roughly 6 to 12 cycles. The study obtained at least 2.5 million CDR3-containing paired-end reads from every sample. TCRdb called the 5' RACE reads again in MiXCR, with one record for every CDR3 protein. This table holds about 1.6 million distinct CDR3 sequences, 30% to 40% found once. Findings and caveats of the study: Per million T cells, the diversity of TCR beta decreased roughly linearly as age advanced.

Germline values: CDR1 DFQATT, CDR2 SNEGSKA (reference sequence). The CDR3 loop spans 16 amino acids. V shed 4 bases and J shed 4 bases, with 20 bases lying between them. Collection of ten milliliters of peripheral blood was performed for each donor. At least 6.5 million PBMCs were isolated per sample. The chain couples TRBV20-1 to TRBJ2-1; TRBD2 might be the D (6 bases). The clonotype was recovered from a woman in her twenties or thirties in good health. The sequencing input was blood. Here the CDR3 DNA reads TGCAGTGCTAACCCCTCGCCGGGGGAATCGTACAATGAGCAGTTCTTC. Its translation is CSANPSPGESYNEQFF.